This T cell receptor beta chain is drawn from a study of blood T cell repertoires in COVID-19. Study information: T cells, B-cell-depleted T cells, or PBMCs provided the cDNA or gDNA that served as material.

CDR3 length equals 17 residues. Germline V gene lookup returns CDR1 SQVTM and CDR2 ANQGSEA. V was trimmed by 1 base and J by 0 bases, leaving 18 bases between them. The authors' processing: Amplifying reference gene primers gave estimates of nucleated cell counts. The method was immunoSEQ multiplex PCR; TCRdb's version includes in-frame clones alone and lacks a portion of them. V and J calls and clone size are given by that table; D and trimming were obtained from the DNA. The sample yields about 120,000 clones, over 75% seen once. This receptor was identified in a woman older than 75 with acute or convalescent COVID-19. V gene TRBV29-1 combines with J gene TRBJ1-2, with TRBD1 as a possible D gene (5 bases). The specimen was peripheral blood. CDR3 DNA: TGCAGCGTTGAAGGTTTTGGTACGCAGGGTACTAACTATGGCTACACCTTC. This translates into CSVEGFGTQGTNYGYTF.